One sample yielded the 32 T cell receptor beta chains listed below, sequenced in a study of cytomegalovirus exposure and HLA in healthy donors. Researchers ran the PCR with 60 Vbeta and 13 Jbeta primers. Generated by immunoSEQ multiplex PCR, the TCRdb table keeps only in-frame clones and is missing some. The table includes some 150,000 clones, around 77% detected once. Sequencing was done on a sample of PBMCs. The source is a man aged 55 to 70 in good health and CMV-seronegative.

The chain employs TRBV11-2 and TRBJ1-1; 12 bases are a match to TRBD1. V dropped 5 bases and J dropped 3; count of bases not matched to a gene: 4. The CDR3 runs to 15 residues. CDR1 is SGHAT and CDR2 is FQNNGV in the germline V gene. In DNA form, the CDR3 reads TGTGCCAGCAGCACGGGACAGGGGGCTTACACTGAAGCTTTCTTT. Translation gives CASSTGQGAYTEAFF.

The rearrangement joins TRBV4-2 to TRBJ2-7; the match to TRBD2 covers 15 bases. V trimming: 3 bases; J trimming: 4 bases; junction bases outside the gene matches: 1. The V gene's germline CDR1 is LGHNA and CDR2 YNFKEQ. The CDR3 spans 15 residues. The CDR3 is CASSQGLAGGYEQYF. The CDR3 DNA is TGTGCCAGCAGCCAGGGACTAGCGGGGGGATACGAGCAGTACTTC.

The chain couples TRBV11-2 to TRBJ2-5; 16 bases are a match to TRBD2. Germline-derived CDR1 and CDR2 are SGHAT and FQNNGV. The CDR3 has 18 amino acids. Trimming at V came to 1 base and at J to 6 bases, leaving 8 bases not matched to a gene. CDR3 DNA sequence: TGTGCCAGCAGCTTAGGCGGGACTAGCGGGGGGGCCAGCCAGACCCAGTACTTC. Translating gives CASSLGGTSGGASQTQYF.

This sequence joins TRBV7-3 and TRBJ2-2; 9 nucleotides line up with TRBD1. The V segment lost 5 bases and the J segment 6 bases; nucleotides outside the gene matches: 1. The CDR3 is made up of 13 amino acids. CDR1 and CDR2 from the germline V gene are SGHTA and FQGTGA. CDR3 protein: CASSGTGSGELFF. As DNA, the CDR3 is TGTGCCAGCAGCGGGACAGGGTCCGGGGAGCTGTTTTTT.

CDR3 sequence reads: CASSFTSHTQETQYF. As DNA, the CDR3 is TGCGCCAGCAGCTTCACTAGCCATACCCAAGAGACCCAGTACTTC. This chain joins TRBV5-1 and TRBJ2-5; the D gene is possibly TRBD2 (6 bases). V was trimmed by 2 bases and J by 1 base, leaving 12 bases between them. Germline V lookup: CDR1 SGHRS, CDR2 YFSETQ. CDR3 length: 15 residues.

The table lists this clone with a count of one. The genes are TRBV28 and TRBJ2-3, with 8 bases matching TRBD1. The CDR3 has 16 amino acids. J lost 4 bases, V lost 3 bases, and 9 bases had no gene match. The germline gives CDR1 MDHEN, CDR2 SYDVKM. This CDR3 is CASSFKLGTGPDTQYF. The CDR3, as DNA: TGTGCCAGCAGTTTTAAGTTAGGGACAGGCCCAGATACGCAGTATTTT.

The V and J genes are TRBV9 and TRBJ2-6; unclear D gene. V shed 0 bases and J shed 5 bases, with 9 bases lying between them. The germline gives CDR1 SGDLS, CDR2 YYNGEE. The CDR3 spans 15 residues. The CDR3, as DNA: TGTGCCAGCAGCGTAGAGGCGCGGAGGGCCAACGTCCTGACTTTC. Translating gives CASSVEARRANVLTF.

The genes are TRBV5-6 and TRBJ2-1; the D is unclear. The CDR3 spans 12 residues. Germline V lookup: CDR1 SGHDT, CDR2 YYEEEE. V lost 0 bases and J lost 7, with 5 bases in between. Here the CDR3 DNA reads TGTGCCAGCAGCTTGGCTGTTAATGAGCAGTTCTTC. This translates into CASSLAVNEQFF.

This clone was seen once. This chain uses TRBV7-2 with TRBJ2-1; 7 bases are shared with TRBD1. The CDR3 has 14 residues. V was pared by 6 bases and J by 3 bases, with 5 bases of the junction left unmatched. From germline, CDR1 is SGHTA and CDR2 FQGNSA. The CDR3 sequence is CASRGTDHYNEQFF. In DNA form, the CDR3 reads TGTGCCAGCAGGGGGACAGATCACTACAATGAGCAGTTCTTC.

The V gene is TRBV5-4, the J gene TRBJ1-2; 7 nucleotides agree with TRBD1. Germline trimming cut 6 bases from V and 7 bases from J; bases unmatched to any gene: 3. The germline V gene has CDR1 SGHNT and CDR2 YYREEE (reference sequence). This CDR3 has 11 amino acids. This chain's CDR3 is CASKGAAGYTF. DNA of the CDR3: TGTGCCAGCAAGGGGGCCGCTGGCTACACCTTC.

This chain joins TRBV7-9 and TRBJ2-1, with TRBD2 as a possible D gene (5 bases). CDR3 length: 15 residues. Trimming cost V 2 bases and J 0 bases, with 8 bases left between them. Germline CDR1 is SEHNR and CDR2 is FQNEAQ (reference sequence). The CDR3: CASSLSGFSYNEQFF. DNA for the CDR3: TGTGCCAGCAGCTTATCGGGGTTCTCCTACAATGAGCAGTTCTTC.

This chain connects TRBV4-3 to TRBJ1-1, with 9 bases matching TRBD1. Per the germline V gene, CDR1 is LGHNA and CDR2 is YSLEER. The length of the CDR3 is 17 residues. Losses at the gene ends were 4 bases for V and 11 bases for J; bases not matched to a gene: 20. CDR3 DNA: TGCGCCAGCAGCCGAAGCAGAACCATCCCCGGACAGGGGAATGCTTTCTTT. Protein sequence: CASSRSRTIPGQGNAFF.

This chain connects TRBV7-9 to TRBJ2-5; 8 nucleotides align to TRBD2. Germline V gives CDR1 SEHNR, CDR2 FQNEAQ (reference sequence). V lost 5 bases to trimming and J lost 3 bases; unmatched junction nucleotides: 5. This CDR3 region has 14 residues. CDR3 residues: CASSPGREEETQYF. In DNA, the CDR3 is TGTGCCAGCAGCCCTGGGCGGGAGGAAGAGACCCAGTACTTC. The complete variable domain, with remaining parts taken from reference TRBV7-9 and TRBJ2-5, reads DTGVSQNPRHKITKRGQNVTFRCDPISEHNRLYWYRQTLGQGPEFLTYFQNEAQLEKSRLLSDRFSAERPKGSFSTLEIQRTEQGDSAMYLCASSPGREEETQYFGPGTRLLVL.

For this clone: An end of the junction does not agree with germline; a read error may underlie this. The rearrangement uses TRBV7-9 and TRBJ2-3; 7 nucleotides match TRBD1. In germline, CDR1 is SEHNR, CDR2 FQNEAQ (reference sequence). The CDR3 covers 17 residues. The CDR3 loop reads CSSSRKIRQGLGDTQYF. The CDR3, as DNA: TGTTCCAGCAGCCGCAAGATAAGACAGGGTCTCGGAGATACGCAGTATTTT.

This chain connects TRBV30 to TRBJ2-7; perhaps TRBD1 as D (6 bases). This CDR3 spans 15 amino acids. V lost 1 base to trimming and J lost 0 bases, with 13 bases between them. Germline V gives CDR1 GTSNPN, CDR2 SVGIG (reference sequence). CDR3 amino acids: CAWSAGTDSSYEQYF. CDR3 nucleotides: TGTGCCTGGAGTGCCGGGACGGACAGCTCCTACGAGCAGTACTTC.

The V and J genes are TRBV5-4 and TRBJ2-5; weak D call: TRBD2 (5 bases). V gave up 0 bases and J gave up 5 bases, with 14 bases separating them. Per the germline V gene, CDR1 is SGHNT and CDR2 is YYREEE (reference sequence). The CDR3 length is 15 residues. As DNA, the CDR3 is TGTGCCAGCAGCTTGGAGAGGAGGCCGGGGGAGACCCAGTACTTC. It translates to CASSLERRPGETQYF.

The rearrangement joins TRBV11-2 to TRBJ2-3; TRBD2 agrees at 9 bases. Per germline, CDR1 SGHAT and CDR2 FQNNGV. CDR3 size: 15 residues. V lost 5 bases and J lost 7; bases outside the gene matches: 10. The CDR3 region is CASSERAGGPNTQYF. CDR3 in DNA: TGTGCCAGCAGCGAGCGGGCGGGGGGGCCTAATACGCAGTATTTT.

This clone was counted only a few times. CDR3 residues: CASSLLQGIVGNTIYF. CDR3 bases: TGTGCCAGCAGCTTATTACAGGGGATTGTCGGAAACACCATATATTTT. The V and J genes are TRBV7-8 and TRBJ1-3; the match to TRBD1 covers 7 bases. The ends lost 2 bases at V and 4 bases at J; junction bases unmatched: 8. Per germline, CDR1 SGHVS and CDR2 FQNEAQ. CDR3 length: 16 amino acids. The full variable domain, its missing parts supplied by reference TRBV7-8 and TRBJ1-3, is GAGVSQSPRYKVAKRGQDVALRCDPISGHVSLFWYQQALGQGPEFLTYFQNEAQLDKSGLPSDRFFAERPEGSVSTLKIQRTQQEDSAVYLCASSLLQGIVGNTIYFGEGSWLTVV.

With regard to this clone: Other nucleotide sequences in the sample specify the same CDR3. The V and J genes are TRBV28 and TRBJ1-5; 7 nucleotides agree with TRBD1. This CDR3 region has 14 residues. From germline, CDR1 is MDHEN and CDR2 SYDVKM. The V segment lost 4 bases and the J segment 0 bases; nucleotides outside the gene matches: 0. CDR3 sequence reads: CASSSGGSNQPQHF. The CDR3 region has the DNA TGTGCCAGCAGTTCAGGGGGTAGCAATCAGCCCCAGCATTTT.

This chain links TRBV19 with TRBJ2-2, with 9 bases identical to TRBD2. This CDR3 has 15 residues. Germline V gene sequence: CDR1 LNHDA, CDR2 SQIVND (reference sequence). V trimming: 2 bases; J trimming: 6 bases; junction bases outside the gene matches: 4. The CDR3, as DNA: TGTGCCAGTAGTATAATGGGACTAGCTGCCGGGGAGCTGTTTTTT. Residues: CASSIMGLAAGELFF.

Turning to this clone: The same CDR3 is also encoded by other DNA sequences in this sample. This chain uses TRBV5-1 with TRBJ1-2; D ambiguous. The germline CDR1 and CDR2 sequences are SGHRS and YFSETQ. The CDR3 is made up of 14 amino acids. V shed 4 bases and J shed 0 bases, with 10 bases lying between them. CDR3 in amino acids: CASSLSLANYGYTF. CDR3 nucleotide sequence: TGCGCCAGCAGCCTCTCATTAGCTAACTATGGCTACACCTTC.

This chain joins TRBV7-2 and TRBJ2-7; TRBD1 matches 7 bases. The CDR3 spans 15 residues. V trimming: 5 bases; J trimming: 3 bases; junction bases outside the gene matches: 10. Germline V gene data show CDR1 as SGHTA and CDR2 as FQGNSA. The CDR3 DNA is TGTGCCAGCAGCCAGGGACAGTCTTTATACTACGAGCAGTACTTC. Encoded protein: CASSQGQSLYYEQYF.

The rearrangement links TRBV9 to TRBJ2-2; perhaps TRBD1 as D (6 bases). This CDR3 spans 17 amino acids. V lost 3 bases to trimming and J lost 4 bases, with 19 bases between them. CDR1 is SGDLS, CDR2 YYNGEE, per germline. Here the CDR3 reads CASSARSWQGSTGELFF. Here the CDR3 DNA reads TGTGCCAGCAGCGCGAGGTCATGGCAGGGGAGCACCGGGGAGCTGTTTTTT. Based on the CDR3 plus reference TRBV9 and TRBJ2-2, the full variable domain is DSGVTQTPKHLITATGQRVTLRCSPRSGDLSVYWYQQSLDQGLQFLIQYYNGEERAKGNILERFSAQQFPDLHSELNLSSLELGDSALYFCASSARSWQGSTGELFFGEGSRLTVL.

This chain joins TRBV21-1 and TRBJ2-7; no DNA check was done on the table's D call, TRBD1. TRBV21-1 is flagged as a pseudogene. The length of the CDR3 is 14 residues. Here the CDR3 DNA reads TGTGCCAGCAGCAAGTGGCCCTTCTCCTACGAGCAGTACTTC. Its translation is CASSKWPFSYEQYF.

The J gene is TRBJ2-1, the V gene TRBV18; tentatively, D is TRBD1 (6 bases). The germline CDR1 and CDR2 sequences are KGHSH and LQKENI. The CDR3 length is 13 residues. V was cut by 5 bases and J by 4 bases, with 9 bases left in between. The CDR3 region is CASSKDRYNEQFF. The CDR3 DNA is TGTGCCAGCTCAAAGGACAGATACAATGAGCAGTTCTTC. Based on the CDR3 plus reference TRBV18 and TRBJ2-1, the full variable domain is NAGVMQNPRHLVRRRGQEARLRCSPMKGHSHVYWYRQLPEEGLKFMVYLQKENIIDESGMPKERFSAEFPKEGPSILRIQQVVRGDSAAYFCASSKDRYNEQFFGPGTRLTVL.

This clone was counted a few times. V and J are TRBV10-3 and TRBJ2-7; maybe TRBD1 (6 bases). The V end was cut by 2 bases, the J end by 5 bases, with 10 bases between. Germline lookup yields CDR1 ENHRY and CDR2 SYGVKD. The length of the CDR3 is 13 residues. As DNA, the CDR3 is TGTGCCATCAGTGAGCCACAGGGAAACGAGCAGTACTTC. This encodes CAISEPQGNEQYF.

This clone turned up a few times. For the CDR3, the DNA is TGCGCCAGCAGTGATTCGACAAGCTCCTACGAGCAGTACTTC. This translates into CASSDSTSSYEQYF. The chain links TRBV10-1 to TRBJ2-7; no reliable D call. The germline V and J ends were trimmed by 3 bases and 0 bases, with 9 bases remaining between them. CDR3 size: 14 residues. Germline CDR1 WNHNN, CDR2 SYGVQD (reference sequence).

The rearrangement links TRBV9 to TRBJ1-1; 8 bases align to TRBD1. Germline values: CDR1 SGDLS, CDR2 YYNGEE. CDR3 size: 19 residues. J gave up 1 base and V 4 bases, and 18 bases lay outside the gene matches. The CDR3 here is CASSTQSIQGARRNTEAFF. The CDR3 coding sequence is TGTGCCAGCAGCACACAGTCAATTCAGGGGGCTCGGAGGAACACTGAAGCTTTCTTT.

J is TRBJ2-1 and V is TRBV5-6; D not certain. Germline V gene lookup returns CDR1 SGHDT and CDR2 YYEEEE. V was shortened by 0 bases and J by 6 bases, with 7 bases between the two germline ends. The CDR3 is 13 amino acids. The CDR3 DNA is TGTGCCAGCAGCTTGGACACATTCAATGAGCAGTTCTTC. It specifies CASSLDTFNEQFF.

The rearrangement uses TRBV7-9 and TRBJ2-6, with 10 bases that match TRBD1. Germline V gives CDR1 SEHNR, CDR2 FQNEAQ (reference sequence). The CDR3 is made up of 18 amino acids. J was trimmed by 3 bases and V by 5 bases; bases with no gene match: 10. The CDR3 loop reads CASSVSRQGARGANVLTF. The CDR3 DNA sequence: TGTGCCAGCAGCGTTTCCAGACAGGGGGCGCGTGGGGCCAACGTCCTGACTTTC.

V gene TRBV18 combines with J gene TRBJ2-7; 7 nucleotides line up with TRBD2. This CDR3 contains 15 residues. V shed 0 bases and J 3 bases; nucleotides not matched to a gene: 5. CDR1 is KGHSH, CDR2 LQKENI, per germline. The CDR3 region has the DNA TGTGCCAGCTCACCACCTCCGGCGGGGGTCTACGAGCAGTACTTC. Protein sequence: CASSPPPAGVYEQYF. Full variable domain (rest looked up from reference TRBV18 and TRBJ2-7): NAGVMQNPRHLVRRRGQEARLRCSPMKGHSHVYWYRQLPEEGLKFMVYLQKENIIDESGMPKERFSAEFPKEGPSILRIQQVVRGDSAAYFCASSPPPAGVYEQYFGPGTRLTVT.

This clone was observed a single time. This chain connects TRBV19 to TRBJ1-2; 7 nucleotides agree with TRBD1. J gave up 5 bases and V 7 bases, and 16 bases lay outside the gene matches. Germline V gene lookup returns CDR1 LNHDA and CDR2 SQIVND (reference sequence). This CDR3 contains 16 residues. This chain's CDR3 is CASKRGQTAGSYGYTF. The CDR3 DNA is TGTGCCAGTAAAAGGGGACAGACCGCCGGCTCATATGGCTACACCTTC.